One T cell receptor beta chain is described in this entry. Antigen: not known. The entry originates in a study of PD-1 blockade in classical Hodgkin lymphoma. Turning to the study itself: Patients were given intravenous nivolumab, 3 mg/kg, every 2 weeks.

Clones were read by immunoSEQ multiplex PCR, and TCRdb kept only the in-frame ones, dropping some. The profile covers 43,000 or so clones, with just under 80% appearing a single time and 37% taken by the ten largest. Germline V gene lookup returns CDR1 SGHRS and CDR2 YFSETQ. The CDR3 sequence is 15 residues long. V lost 6 bases to trimming and J lost 5 bases, with 20 bases between them. Study-level results: Reasons behind the repertoire differences stay unclear, perhaps disease activity or earlier therapy. Among the patients, those starting nivolumab under 1 year after ASCT were excluded. By C4D1, CD4+ diversity increased significantly, especially in complete responders.

As to time point: cycle 4 day 1 (C4D1), after more than 5 weeks of nivolumab. All the patients suffered relapse after autologous stem cell transplantation, and brentuximab vedotin exposure differed. This TCR derives from a human donor with classical Hodgkin lymphoma. Sequenced here: peripheral blood mononuclear cells (PBMCs), sampled before the fourth cycle of nivolumab. V gene TRBV5-1 combines with J gene TRBJ1-1; D is possibly TRBD1 (6 bases). The CDR3 loop reads CASNVNPGVRTEAFF. In DNA, the CDR3 is TGCGCCAGCAACGTCAATCCAGGGGTGAGGACTGAAGCTTTCTTT.